Below are 5 T cell receptor beta chains sequenced from a single sample in a study of siplizumab effects on memory and regulatory T cells. Some clones are missing from TCRdb's copy, which holds only in-frame ones; the method was immunoSEQ multiplex PCR. The sample carries about 94,000 clones, 90% to 95% recorded once. Sequencing was carried out using non-Treg CD4+ T cells sorted from blood. The receptors here all came from a human donor in good health.

This rearrangement joins TRBV4-3 to TRBJ2-7, with D possibly TRBD2 on 6 matching bases. V shed 1 base and J shed 7 bases, with 11 bases lying between them. The CDR3 has 13 residues. Looked up from germline, CDR1 is LGHNA and CDR2 is YSLEER. The CDR3 DNA reads as TGCGCCAGCAGCCAAGTTGGAGGGGTAGAGCAGTACTTC. This sequence encodes CASSQVGGVEQYF.

The gene calls are TRBV6-1 and TRBJ1-6, with 7 bases aligning to TRBD1. This CDR3 contains 13 residues. The junction had 6 bases not matched to a gene; V was cut back by 6 bases and J by 10 bases. Germline V gives CDR1 MNHNS, CDR2 SASEGT. CDR3: CASRPGQFSPLHF. The DNA of the CDR3 is TGTGCCAGCAGACCGGGACAGTTCTCACCCCTCCACTTT.

The V call is TRBV16, the J call TRBJ2-1; 9 positions agree with TRBD1. CDR1 is KGHSY and CDR2 is FQNENV in the germline V gene. V was pared by 4 bases and J by 5 bases, with 6 bases of the junction left unmatched. The CDR3 runs to 15 residues. The CDR3 here is CASSRPGQGHNEQFF. The CDR3 DNA reads TGTGCCAGCAGCCGCCCGGGACAGGGCCACAATGAGCAGTTCTTC.

The rearrangement joins TRBV6-5 to TRBJ2-1; 7 positions agree with TRBD1. Germline CDR1 MNHEY, CDR2 SVGAGI. The CDR3 covers 15 residues. V shed 5 bases, J shed 2 bases, and the junction held 6 bases outside the gene matches. For the CDR3, the DNA is TGTGCCAGCAGTCCCTACAGGGGCCCCTACAATGAGCAGTTCTTC. Residues: CASSPYRGPYNEQFF.

V usage is TRBV29-1 and J usage is TRBJ2-7; possibly TRBD1 or TRBD2 for D (5 bases each). The CDR3 runs to 17 residues. Germline CDR1 is SQVTM and CDR2 is ANQGSEA. Trimming removed 4 bases at V and 1 base at J, with 23 bases between. The CDR3 spells CSVGARGQGKGSYEQYF. The CDR3 DNA reads TGCAGCGTTGGCGCCCGAGGGCAGGGAAAAGGGTCCTACGAGCAGTACTTC.